This T cell receptor (beta chain) came from a study of beta chain features in type 1 diabetes. Investigators reverse transcribed all isolated RNA, so they sequenced expressed TCRB transcripts. Only in-frame clones appear in the TCRdb table, and some are missing; sequencing was by immunoSEQ multiplex PCR. The table has about 250,000 clones, about a tenth seen once. Naive, central memory, regulatory and stem cell-like memory cells within the CD4+ compartment were sorted using CD45RO/CCR7/CD25/CD127/CD95/CD27. Study-wide points: Shorter templates might be favored by PCR, and equally so in patients and in controls. Moderately but significantly shorter TCRB CDR3s were found in Type 1 diabetes patients in all four CD4+ subsets.

On this clone: Its antigen is not identified.

This TCR came from a young man with type 1 diabetes. Material: naive CD4+ T cells from blood.

The CDR3 sequence: CASSLTGDGYEQYF. The CDR3 region has the DNA TGTGCCAGCAGCTTAACAGGGGACGGGTACGAGCAGTACTTC. V gene TRBV7-2 combines with J gene TRBJ2-7; TRBD1 agrees at 7 bases. This CDR3 is built from 14 residues. CDR1 and CDR2 (germline): SGHTA, FQGNSA. V was clipped by 2 bases and J by 4 bases; unmatched bases: 5.